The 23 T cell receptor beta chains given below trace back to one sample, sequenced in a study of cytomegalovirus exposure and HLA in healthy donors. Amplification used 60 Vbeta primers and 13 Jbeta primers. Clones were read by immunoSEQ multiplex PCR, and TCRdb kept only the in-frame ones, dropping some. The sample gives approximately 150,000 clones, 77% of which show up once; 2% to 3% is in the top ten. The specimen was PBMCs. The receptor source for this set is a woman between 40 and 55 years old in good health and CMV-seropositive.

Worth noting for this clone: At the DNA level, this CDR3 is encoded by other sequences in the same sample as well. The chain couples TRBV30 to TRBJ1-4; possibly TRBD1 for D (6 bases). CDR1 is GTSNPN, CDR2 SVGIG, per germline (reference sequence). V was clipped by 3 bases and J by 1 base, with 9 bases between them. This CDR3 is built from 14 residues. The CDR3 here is CAWSVQGTNEKLFF. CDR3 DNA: TGTGCCTGGAGCGTACAGGGAACTAATGAAAAACTGTTTTTT.

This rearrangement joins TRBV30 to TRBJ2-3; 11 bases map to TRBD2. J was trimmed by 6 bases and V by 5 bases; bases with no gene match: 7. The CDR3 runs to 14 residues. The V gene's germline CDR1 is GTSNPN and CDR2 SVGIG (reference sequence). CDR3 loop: CAWGGLAAWDTQYF. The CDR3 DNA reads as TGTGCCTGGGGGGGACTAGCGGCCTGGGATACGCAGTATTTT. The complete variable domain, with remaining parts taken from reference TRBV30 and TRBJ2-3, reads SQTIHQWPATLVQPVGSPLSLECTVEGTSNPNLYWYRQAAGRGLQLLFYSVGIGQISSEVPQNLSASRPQDRQFILSSKKLLLSDSGFYLCAWGGLAAWDTQYFGPGTRLTVL.

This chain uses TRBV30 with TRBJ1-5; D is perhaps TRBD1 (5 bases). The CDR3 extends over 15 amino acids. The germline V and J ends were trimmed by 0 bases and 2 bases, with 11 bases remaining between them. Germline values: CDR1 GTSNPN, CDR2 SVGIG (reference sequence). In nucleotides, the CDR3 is TGTGCCTGGAGTGTGGGGGACTCCGGCAATCAGCCCCAGCATTTT. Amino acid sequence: CAWSVGDSGNQPQHF.

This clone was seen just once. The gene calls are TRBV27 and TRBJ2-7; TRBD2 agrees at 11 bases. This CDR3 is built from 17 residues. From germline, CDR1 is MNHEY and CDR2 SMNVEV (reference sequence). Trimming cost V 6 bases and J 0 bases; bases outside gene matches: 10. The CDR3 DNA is TGTGCCAGCAGGGGGAGTGGGACTAGCGGATTCTCCTACGAGCAGTACTTC. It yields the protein CASRGSGTSGFSYEQYF.

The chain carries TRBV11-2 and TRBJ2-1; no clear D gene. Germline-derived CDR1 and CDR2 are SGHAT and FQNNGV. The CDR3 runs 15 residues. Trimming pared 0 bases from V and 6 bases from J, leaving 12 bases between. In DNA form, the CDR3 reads TGTGCCAGCAGCTTAGACCCTAGTTATGGCAATGAGCAGTTCTTC. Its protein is CASSLDPSYGNEQFF. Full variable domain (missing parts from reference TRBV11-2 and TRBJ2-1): EAGVAQSPRYKIIEKRQSVAFWCNPISGHATLYWYQQILGQGPKLLIQFQNNGVVDDSQLPKDRFSAERLKGVDSTLKIQPAKLEDSAVYLCASSLDPSYGNEQFFGPGTRLTVL.

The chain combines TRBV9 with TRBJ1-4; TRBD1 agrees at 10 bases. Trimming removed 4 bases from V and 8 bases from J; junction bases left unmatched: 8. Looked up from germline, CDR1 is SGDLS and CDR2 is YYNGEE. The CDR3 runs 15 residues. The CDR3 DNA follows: TGTGCCAGCAGCCCTATAGGACAGGGGGGAGAAAAACTGTTTTTT. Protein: CASSPIGQGGEKLFF.

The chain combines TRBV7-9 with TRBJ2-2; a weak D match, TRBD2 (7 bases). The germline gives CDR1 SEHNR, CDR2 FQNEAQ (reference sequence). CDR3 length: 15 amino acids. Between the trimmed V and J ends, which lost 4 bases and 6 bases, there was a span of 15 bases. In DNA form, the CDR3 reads TGTGCCAGCAGCTCCTGGGGGGGCCAGGCCGGGGAGCTGTTTTTT. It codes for CASSSWGGQAGELFF.

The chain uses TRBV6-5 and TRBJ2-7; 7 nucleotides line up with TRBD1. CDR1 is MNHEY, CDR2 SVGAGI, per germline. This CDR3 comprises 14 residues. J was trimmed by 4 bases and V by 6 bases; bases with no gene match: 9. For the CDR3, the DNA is TGTGCCAGCAGATCGACAGGGTCTACGTACGAGCAGTACTTC. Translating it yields CASRSTGSTYEQYF.

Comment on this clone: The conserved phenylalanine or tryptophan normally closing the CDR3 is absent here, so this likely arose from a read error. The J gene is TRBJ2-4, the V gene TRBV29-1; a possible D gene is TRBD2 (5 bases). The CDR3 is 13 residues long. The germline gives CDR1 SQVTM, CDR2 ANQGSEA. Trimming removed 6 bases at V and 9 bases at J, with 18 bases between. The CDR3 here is CSVPVGKGAIQYL. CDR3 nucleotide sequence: TGCAGCGTCCCCGTGGGGAAGGGAGCCATTCAGTACCTC.

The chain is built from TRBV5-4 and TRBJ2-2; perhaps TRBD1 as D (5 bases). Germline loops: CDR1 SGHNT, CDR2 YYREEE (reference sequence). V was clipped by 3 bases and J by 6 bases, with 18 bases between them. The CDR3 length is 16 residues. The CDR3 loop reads CASSSLAGPTPGELFF. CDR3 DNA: TGTGCCAGCAGCTCTTTGGCAGGGCCCACGCCCGGGGAGCTGTTTTTT.

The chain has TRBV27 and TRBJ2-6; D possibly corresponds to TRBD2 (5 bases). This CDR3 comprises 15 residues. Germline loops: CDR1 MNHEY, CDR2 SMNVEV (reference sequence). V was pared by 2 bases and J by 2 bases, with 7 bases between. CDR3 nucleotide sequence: TGTGCCAGCAGTTTAACCGGGACTGGGGCCAACGTCCTGACTTTC. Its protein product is CASSLTGTGANVLTF.

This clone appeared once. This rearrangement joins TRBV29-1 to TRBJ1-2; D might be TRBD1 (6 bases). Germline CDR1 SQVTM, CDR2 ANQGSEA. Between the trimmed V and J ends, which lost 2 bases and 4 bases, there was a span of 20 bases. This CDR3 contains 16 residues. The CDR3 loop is CSVEFQAGDYLYGYTF. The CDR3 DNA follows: TGCAGCGTTGAATTCCAGGCAGGGGATTATCTCTATGGCTACACCTTC.

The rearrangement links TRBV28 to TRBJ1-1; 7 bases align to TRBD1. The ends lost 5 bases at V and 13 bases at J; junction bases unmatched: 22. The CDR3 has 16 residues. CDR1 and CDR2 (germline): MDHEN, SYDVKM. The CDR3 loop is CASSISTGTERLKGFF. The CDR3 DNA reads TGTGCCAGCAGTATCTCGACAGGGACTGAGCGTCTGAAAGGTTTCTTT.

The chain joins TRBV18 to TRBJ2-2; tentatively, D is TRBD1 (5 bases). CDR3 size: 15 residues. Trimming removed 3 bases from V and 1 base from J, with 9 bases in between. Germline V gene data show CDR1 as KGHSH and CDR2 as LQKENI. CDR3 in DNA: TGTGCCAGCTCACCCCGGACACAGAACACCGGGGAGCTGTTTTTT. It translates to CASSPRTQNTGELFF.

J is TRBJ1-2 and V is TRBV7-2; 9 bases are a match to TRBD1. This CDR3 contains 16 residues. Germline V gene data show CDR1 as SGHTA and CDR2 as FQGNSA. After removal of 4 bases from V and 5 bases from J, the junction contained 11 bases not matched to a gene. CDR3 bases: TGTGCCAGCAGCTCCCCCGGACAGGGGCCACTGTATGGCTACACCTTC. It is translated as CASSSPGQGPLYGYTF.

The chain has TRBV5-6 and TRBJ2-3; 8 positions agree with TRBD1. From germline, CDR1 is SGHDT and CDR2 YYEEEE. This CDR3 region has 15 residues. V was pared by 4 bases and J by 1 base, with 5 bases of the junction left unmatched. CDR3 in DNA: TGTGCCAGCAGCCAACCGACAGGGGGCACAGATACGCAGTATTTT. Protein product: CASSQPTGGTDTQYF. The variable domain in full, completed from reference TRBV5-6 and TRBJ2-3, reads DAGVTQSPTHLIKTRGQQVTLRCSPKSGHDTVSWYQQALGQGPQFIFQYYEEEERQRGNFPDRFSGHQFPNYSSELNVNALLLGDSALYLCASSQPTGGTDTQYFGPGTRLTVL.

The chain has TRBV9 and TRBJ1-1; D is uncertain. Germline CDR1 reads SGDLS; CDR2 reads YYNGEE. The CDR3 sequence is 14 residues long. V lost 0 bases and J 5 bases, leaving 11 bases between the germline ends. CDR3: CASSVEDGRTEAFF. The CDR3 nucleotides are TGTGCCAGCAGCGTAGAGGACGGGAGAACTGAAGCTTTCTTT.

The CDR3 sequence is CASSVAGTGFYEQYF. CDR3 DNA sequence: TGTGCCAGCAGCGTAGCGGGGACAGGGTTCTACGAGCAGTACTTC. V and J are TRBV9 and TRBJ2-5; 9 bases agree with TRBD1. The J call is uncertain, as TRBJ2-7 better fits the DNA end. Germline V gene sequence: CDR1 SGDLS, CDR2 YYNGEE. The CDR3 runs to 15 residues.

CDR3 region: CASSLNRNTEAFF. The CDR3 coding sequence is TGTGCCAGCAGCTTAAACAGAAACACTGAAGCTTTCTTT. V and J are TRBV7-2 and TRBJ1-1; D remains unclear. The V end was cut by 2 bases, the J end by 2 bases, with 6 bases between. Per germline, CDR1 SGHTA and CDR2 FQGNSA. This CDR3 has 13 amino acids.

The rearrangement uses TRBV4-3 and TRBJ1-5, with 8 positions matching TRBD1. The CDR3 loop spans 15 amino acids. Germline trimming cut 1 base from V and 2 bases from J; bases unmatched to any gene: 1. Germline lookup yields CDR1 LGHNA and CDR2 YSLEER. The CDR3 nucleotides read TGCGCCAGCAGCCAAGGGGGACAGGGCAATCAGCCCCAGCATTTT. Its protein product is CASSQGGQGNQPQHF.

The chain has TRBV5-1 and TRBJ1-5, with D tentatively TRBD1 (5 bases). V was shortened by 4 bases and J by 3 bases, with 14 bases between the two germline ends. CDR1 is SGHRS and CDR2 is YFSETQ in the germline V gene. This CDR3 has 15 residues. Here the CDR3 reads CASSAQGGANQPQHF. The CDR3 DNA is TGCGCCAGCAGCGCGCAGGGAGGCGCCAATCAGCCCCAGCATTTT.

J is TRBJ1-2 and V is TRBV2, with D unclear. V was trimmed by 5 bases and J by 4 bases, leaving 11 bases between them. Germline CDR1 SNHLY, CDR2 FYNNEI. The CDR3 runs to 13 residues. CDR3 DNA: TGTGCCAGCAGTCAGACCGAGGCCTATGGCTACACCTTC. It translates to CASSQTEAYGYTF. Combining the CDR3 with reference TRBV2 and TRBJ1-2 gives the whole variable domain EPEVTQTPSHQVTQMGQEVILRCVPISNHLYFYWYRQILGQKVEFLVSFYNNEISEKSEIFDDQFSVERPDGSNFTLKIRSTKLEDSAMYFCASSQTEAYGYTFGSGTRLTVV.

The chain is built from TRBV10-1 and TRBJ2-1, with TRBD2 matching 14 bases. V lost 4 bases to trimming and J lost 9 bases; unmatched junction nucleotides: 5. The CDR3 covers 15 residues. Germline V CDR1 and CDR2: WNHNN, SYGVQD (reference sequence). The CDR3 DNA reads TGCGCCAGCAGTGGGGGGACTAGCGGGAGTGGTGAGCAGTTCTTC. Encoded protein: CASSGGTSGSGEQFF.